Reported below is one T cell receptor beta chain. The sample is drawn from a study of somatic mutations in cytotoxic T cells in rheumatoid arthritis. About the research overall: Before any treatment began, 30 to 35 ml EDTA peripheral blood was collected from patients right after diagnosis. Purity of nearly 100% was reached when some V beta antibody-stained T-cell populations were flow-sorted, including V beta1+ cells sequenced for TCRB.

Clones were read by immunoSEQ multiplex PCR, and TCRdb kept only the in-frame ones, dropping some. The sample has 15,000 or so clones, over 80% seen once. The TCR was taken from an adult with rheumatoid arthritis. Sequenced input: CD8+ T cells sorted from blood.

This CDR3 is CASSVSGDTGELFF. CDR3 sequence (DNA): TGTGCCAGCAGTGTGTCAGGGGATACCGGGGAGCTGTTTTTT. The chain couples TRBV6-1 to TRBJ2-2, with D possibly matching TRBD1 (6 bases). With 4 bases removed from V and 5 bases from J, the gap between germline ends came to 11 bases. Looked up from germline, CDR1 is MNHNS and CDR2 is SASEGT. The CDR3 runs 14 residues.